This T cell receptor (beta chain) came from a study of regulatory T cells in long-lasting Graves disease. As for the study in general: Antithyroid drug intake by newly diagnosed Graves' patients had lasted under 3 months.

This clonotype was found many times. Assembly of TCR beta libraries relied on iRepertoire HTBI primers together with Arm-PCR of CDR3 regions. TCRdb re-derived calls from the multiplex PCR reads in MiXCR, one entry per CDR3 protein. This sample has approximately 480,000 distinct CDR3 sequences; 16% occur once, and the top ten carry 10% to 15%. This CDR3 contains 11 residues. Trimming shortened V by 7 bases and J by 6 bases, and 6 bases separated the two germline ends. This sample's time point: newly diagnosed GD, antithyroid drugs for less than 3 months. RNA extracted from PBMCs served as the sequencing template. The diagnosis of Graves' disease used American Thyroid Association guidelines. The same sample was also used in a study of T cells in Graves' hyperthyroidism and ophthalmopathy. From that study: The HTBI primer set served for first-round RT-PCR of the TCR CDR3. Ophthalmopathy was separated from stable hyperthyroidism by a 13 V-J model.

The gene calls are TRBV12-3 or TRBV12-4 and TRBJ2-2; D gene unclear. The TCR sequence derives from a man in his forties with Graves disease. The source material was peripheral blood mononuclear cells (PBMCs), sampled at new diagnosis, from a patient treated with antithyroid drugs. CDR3 region: CASNGAGELFF. CDR3 bases: TGTGCCAGCAATGGGGCCGGGGAGCTGTTTTTT.